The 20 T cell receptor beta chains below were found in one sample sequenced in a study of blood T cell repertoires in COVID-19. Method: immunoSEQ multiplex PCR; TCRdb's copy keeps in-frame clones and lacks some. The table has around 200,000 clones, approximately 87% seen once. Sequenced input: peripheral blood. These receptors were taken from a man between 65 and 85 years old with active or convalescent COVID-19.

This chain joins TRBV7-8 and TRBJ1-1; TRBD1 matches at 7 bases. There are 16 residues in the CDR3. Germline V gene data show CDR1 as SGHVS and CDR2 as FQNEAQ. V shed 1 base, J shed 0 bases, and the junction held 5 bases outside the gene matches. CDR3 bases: TGTGCCAGCAGCTTAGAGACAGGGAAAATGAACACTGAAGCTTTCTTT. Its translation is CASSLETGKMNTEAFF.

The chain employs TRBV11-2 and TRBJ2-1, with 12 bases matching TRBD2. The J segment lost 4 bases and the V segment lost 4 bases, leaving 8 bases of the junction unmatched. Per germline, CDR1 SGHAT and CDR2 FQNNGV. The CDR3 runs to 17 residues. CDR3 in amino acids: CASSSPPTSGSYNEQFF. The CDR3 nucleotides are TGTGCCAGCAGCTCACCGCCGACTAGCGGGAGTTACAATGAGCAGTTCTTC.

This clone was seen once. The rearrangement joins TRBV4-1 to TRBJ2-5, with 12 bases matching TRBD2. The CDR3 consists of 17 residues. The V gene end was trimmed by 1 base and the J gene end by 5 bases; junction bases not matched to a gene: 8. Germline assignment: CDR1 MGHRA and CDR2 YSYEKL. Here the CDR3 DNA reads TGCGCCAGCAGCCAAGGCAAGCTTGGGACTAGCGGGGAGACCCAGTACTTC. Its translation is CASSQGKLGTSGETQYF.

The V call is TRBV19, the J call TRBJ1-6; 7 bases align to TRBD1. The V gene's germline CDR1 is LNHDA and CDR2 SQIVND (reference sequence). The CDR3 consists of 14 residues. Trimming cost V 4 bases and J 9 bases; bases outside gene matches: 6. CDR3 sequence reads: CASSTTGTASPLHF. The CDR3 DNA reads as TGTGCCAGTAGTACTACCGGGACAGCTTCACCCCTCCACTTT.

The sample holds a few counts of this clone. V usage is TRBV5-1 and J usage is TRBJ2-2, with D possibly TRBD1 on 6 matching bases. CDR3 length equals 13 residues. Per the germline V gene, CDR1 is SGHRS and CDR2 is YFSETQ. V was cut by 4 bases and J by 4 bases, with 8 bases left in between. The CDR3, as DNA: TGCGCCAGCAGCGAGGACAGCACCGGGGAGCTGTTTTTT. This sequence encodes CASSEDSTGELFF.

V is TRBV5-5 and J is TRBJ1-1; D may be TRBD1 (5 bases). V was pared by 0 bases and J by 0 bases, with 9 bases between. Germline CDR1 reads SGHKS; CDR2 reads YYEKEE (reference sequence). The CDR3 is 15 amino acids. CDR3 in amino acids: CASSLGWGMNTEAFF. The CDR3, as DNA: TGTGCCAGCAGCTTGGGATGGGGCATGAACACTGAAGCTTTCTTT.

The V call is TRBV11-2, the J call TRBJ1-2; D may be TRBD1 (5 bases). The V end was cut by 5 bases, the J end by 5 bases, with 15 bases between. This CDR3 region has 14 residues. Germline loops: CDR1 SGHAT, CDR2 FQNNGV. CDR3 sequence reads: CASSPTAAGYGYTF. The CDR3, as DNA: TGTGCCAGCAGCCCGACAGCCGCCGGGTATGGCTACACCTTC.

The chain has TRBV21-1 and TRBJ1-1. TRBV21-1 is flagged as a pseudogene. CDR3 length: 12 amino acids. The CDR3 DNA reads TGTGCCAGCAGCAAAGTAGACACTGAAGCTTTCTTT. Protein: CASSKVDTEAFF.

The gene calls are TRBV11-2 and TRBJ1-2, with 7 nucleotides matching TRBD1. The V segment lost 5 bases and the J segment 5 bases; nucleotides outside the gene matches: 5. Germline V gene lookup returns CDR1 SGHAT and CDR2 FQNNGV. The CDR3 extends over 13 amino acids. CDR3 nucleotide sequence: TGTGCCAGCAGCCTGACAGGGCTGTATGGCTACACCTTC. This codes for CASSLTGLYGYTF.

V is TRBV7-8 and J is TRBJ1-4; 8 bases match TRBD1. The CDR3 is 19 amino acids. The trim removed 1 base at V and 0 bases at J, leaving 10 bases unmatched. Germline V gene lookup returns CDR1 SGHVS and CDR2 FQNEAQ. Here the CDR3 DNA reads TGTGCCAGCAGCTTAGTTATAGGTCCAGGGGGCGCAACTAATGAAAAACTGTTTTTT. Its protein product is CASSLVIGPGGATNEKLFF.

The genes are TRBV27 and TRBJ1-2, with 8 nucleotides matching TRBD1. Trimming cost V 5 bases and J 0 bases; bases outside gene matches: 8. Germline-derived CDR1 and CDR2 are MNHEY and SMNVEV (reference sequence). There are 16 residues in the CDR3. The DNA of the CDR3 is TGTGCCAGCAGTGCCTCCGGGACAGGAGCTAACTATGGCTACACCTTC. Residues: CASSASGTGANYGYTF.

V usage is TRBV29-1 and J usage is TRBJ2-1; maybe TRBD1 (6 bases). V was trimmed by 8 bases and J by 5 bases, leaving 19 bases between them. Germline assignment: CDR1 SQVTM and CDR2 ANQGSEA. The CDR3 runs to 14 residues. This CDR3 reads CSSCAGETDNEQFF. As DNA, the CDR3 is TGCAGCTCCTGTGCAGGGGAGACGGACAATGAGCAGTTCTTC.

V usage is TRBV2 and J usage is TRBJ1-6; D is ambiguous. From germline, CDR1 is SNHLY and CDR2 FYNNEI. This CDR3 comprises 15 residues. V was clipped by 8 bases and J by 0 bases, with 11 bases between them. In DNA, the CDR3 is TGTGCCAGCGCAGGTTCGAGCTCCTATAATTCACCCCTCCACTTT. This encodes CASAGSSSYNSPLHF.

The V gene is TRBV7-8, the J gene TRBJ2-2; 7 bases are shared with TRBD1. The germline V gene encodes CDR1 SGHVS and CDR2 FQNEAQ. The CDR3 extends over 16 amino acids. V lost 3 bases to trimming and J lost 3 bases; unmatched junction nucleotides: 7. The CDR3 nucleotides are TGTGCCAGCAGCTTTAGACAGGGTTCGTACACCGGGGAGCTGTTTTTT. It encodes CASSFRQGSYTGELFF.

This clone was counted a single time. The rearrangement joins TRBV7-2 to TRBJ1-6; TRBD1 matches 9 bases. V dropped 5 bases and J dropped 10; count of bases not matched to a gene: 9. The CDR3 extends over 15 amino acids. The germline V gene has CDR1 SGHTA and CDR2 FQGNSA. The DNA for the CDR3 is TGTGCCAGCAGCCCCAGACAGGGGGTACGGTCACCCCTCCACTTT. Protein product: CASSPRQGVRSPLHF.

DNA for the CDR3: TGTGCCAGCAGCTCGCTGAGACCCTCGGAGGACTCTGGAAACACCATATATTTT. As protein: CASSSLRPSEDSGNTIYF. The chain has TRBV7-9 and TRBJ1-3, with no clear D. V shed 4 bases and J shed 0 bases, with 19 bases lying between them. The CDR3 sequence is 18 residues long. From germline, CDR1 is SEHNR and CDR2 FQNEAQ (reference sequence).

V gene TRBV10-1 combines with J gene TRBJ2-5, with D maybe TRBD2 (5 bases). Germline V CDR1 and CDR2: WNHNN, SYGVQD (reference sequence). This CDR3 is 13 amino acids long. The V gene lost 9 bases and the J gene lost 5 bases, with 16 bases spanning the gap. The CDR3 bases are TGCGCCAGTCAGAACGGGGTTTTGGAGACCCAGTACTTC. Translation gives CASQNGVLETQYF.

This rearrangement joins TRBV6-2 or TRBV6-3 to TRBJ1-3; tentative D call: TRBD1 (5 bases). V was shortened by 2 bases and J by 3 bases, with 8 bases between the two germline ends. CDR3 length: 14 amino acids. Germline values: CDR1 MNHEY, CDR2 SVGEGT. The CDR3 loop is CASSYPTDGNTIYF. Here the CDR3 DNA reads TGTGCCAGCAGTTACCCGACAGATGGAAACACCATATATTTT.

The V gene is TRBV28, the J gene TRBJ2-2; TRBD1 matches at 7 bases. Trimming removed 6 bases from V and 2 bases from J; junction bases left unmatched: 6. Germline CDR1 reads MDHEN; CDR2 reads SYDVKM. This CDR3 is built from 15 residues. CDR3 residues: CASRSDRVNTGELFF. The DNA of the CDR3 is TGTGCCAGCAGATCCGACAGGGTAAACACCGGGGAGCTGTTTTTT.

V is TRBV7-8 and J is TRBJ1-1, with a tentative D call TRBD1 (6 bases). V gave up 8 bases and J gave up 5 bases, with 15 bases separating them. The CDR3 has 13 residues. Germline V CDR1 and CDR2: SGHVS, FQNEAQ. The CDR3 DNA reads TGTGCCAGCTCCTATAAGGGGGGGACTGAAGCTTTCTTT. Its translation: CASSYKGGTEAFF.